This TCR beta chain derives from a study of blood T cell repertoires in COVID-19. Study-level background: COVID-19 samples collected from the United States, Italy and Spain covered acute and convalescent phases. PBMCs, B-cell-depleted T cells, or T cells were the source of the cDNA or gDNA that made up the material.

Seattle patient enrollment occurred during active infection, with longitudinal follow-up thereafter. In the authors' methods: Nucleated cell number was recorded as an estimate derived from reference gene primer amplification. Profiling relied on immunoSEQ multiplex PCR, and the TCRdb table lists in-frame clones only, not all of them. The DNA gave D and trimming, while V, J and clone size come from that table. The sample has 250,000 or so clones, about nine tenths seen once. The length of the CDR3 is 15 residues. The germline V gene has CDR1 LNHDA and CDR2 SQIVND (reference sequence). J was trimmed by 3 bases and V by 1 base; bases with no gene match: 4.

Sequencing input: peripheral blood. The clonotype originates from a man aged 25 to 40 with COVID-19, enrolled during active disease. This rearrangement joins TRBV19 to TRBJ2-3; TRBD1 matches at 7 bases. The CDR3, as DNA: TGTGCCAGTAGTATAGGTAACAGGGGTACAGATACGCAGTATTTT. Its protein product is CASSIGNRGTDTQYF.